Sequencing of this T cell receptor beta chain was carried out in a study of follicular helper T cells after annual influenza vaccination. In the study overall: Days 0, 7 and 28 post-vaccination were the blood draw times.

Sequencing of TCRB used Survey level resolution. Using immunoSEQ multiplex PCR, the repertoire was profiled, and TCRdb retains in-frame clones only, with some absent. The sample shows 9,000 to 10,000 clones, over 85% of them seen only once. Study-level points and caveats: Recurrent ICOS+CD38+ cTfh clonotypes included tetramer and AIM influenza-specific ones.

As to this clone: Its specificity is unknown.

Time point described: 2015-2016 season, pre-vaccination. Excluded were substance abuse, HIV/AIDS, active cancer, immunomodulatory drugs and active illness. The sequence derives from an adult who received the influenza vaccine. Sample: CXCR5+ CD38- circulating T follicular helper cells from blood, taken on the day of influenza vaccination. Documented subset: circulating Tfh, non-naive CD4+CXCR5+PD-1+ (ICOS+CD38+ or ICOS-CD38-).

The DNA of the CDR3 is TGTGCCATCAGGAACAGGGCATCGGGCACTGAAGCTTTCTTT. It translates to CAIRNRASGTEAFF. V usage is TRBV10-3 and J usage is TRBJ1-1, with D possibly TRBD1 on 6 matching bases. V lost 6 bases to trimming and J lost 4 bases, with 15 bases between them. Germline V gene sequence: CDR1 ENHRY, CDR2 SYGVKD. The CDR3 runs 14 residues.